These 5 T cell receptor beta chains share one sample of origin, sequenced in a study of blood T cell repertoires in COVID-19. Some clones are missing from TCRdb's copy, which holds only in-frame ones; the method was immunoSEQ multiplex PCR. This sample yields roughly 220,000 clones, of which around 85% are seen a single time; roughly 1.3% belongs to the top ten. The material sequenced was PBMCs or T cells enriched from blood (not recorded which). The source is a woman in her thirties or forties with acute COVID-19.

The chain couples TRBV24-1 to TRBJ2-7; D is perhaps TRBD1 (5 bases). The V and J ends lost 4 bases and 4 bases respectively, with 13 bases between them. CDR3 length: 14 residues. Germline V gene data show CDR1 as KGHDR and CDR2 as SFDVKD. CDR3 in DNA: TGTGCCACCAGTGACGTTAGCAGGGATTACGAGCAGTACTTC. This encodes CATSDVSRDYEQYF.

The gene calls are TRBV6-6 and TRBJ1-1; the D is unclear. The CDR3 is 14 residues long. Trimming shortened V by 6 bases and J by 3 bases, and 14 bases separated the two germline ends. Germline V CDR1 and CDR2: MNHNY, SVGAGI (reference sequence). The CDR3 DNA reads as TGTGCCAGCAGCCCTCCCGGAGGGTACACTGAAGCTTTCTTT. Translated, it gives CASSPPGGYTEAFF.

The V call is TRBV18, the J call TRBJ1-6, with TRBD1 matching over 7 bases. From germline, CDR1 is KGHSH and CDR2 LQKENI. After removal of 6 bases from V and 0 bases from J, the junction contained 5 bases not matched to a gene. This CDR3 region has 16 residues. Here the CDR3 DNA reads TGTGCCAGCTCCCCGGACAGGAGCTCCTATAATTCACCCCTCCACTTT. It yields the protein CASSPDRSSYNSPLHF.

CDR3 in DNA: TGTGCCAGCAGTTGGAGGGGGCTAGCGGGAGGGGTAGGCACAGATACGCAGTATTTT. This sequence encodes CASSWRGLAGGVGTDTQYF. The rearrangement uses TRBV27 and TRBJ2-3, with 12 bases aligning to TRBD2. Losses at the gene ends were 4 bases for V and 1 base for J; bases not matched to a gene: 12. The CDR3 has 19 residues. Germline CDR1 is MNHEY and CDR2 is SMNVEV (reference sequence).

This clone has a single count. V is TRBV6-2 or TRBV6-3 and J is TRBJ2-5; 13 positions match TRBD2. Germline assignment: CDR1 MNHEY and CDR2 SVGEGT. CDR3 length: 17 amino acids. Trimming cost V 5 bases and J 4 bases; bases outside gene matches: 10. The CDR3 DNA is TGTGCCAGCAGTCCACGACTAGCGGGGGGTCGATCAGAGACCCAGTACTTC. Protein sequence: CASSPRLAGGRSETQYF.